Reported below is one T cell receptor (beta chain). What it binds is not known. The sequence runs out 3 residues before the end of the CDR3; the remainder is reconstructed from the germline J gene. The data were produced by immunoSEQ multiplex PCR, yet TCRdb's version contains in-frame clones alone and is incomplete. This sample's table has some 39,000 clones. The sample comes from a study of T cells in women clearing cervical HPV infection. Study at large: Cases' blood sampling followed lesion detection by median around 150 days (90 to 200). Whole-study results and caveats: Richness differences could reflect unmeasured T-cell content per sample.

Germline V gene sequence: CDR1 GTSNPN, CDR2 SVGIG (reference sequence). V was clipped by 0 bases and J by 0 bases, with 5 bases between them. This CDR3 is 13 amino acids long. The J gene is TRBJ1-1, the V gene TRBV30; no reliable D call. The sample was blood buffy coat. This TCR was recovered from a woman between 18 and 70 years old with a cervical HPV16 infection that either progressed to CIN3+ or cleared (not recorded which). The part of the CDR3 DNA that was read is TGTGCCTGGAGTGTTGCGCTGAACACTGAA. Its protein product is CAWSVALNTE. Given in full, the CDR3 is CAWSVALNTEAFF.